Each of the 20 T cell receptor beta chains below was sequenced from the same sample in a study of glioma-infiltrating T cells. TCR alpha and beta CDR3 regions were amplified from RNA using iRepertoire nested multiplex PCR. MiXCR, applied by TCRdb to the multiplex PCR reads, yields one record per CDR3 protein. The repertoire holds fewer than 200,000 distinct CDR3 sequences, with more than 35% as singletons. The sequenced material came from glioma tissue, nonneoplastic brain tissue, or PBMCs (not recorded which). The source of these receptors is a human donor with low-grade glioma or glioblastoma, undergoing nonglioma brain surgery, or in good health (not recorded which).

This clonotype was observed a handful of times. The rearrangement uses TRBV12-3 or TRBV12-4 and TRBJ1-5, with 10 nucleotides matching TRBD1. The trim removed 6 bases at V and 2 bases at J, leaving 7 bases unmatched. The CDR3 totals 16 residues. CDR3 coding DNA: TGTGCCAGCAGGGGTCCCGGGACAGGGGGCAATCAGCCCCAGCATTTT. Translating it yields CASRGPGTGGNQPQHF.

The chain has TRBV28 and TRBJ2-3, with a weak D call TRBD1 (5 bases). Germline V gene lookup returns CDR1 MDHEN and CDR2 SYDVKM. This CDR3 region has 15 residues. V was clipped by 6 bases and J by 7 bases, with 20 bases between them. The CDR3 protein is CASSYSTWGRYTQYF. The CDR3 DNA follows: TGTGCCAGCAGCTATTCTACATGGGGCAGGTATACGCAGTATTTT.

The V and J genes are TRBV10-3 and TRBJ1-1; weak D call: TRBD1 (6 bases). The germline CDR1 and CDR2 sequences are ENHRY and SYGVKD. V was trimmed by 6 bases and J by 5 bases, leaving 16 bases between them. CDR3 length: 14 amino acids. The CDR3 loop is CAISLGGTTTEAFF. Here the CDR3 DNA reads TGTGCCATCAGCTTAGGGGGGACAACGACTGAAGCTTTCTTT.

Details on this clonotype: This could be a read error, since a much larger clone is one nucleotide away. CDR3 in amino acids: CASRYRAGNQPQHF. CDR3 nucleotide sequence: TGTGCCAGTAGGTACAGGGCAGGGAATCAGCCCCAGCATTTT. The rearrangement uses TRBV19 and TRBJ1-5; possibly TRBD1 for D (6 bases). Trimming stripped 6 bases from V and 4 bases from J, with 13 bases between. Germline CDR1 is LNHDA and CDR2 is SQIVND (reference sequence). This CDR3 is built from 14 residues.

This clonotype was counted once. Possible read error: a much larger clone is one base away. The chain joins TRBV28 to TRBJ1-5; a possible D gene is TRBD1 (5 bases). CDR1 and CDR2 (germline): MDHEN, SYDVKM. CDR3 size: 14 residues. Trimming left V 7 bases short and J 5 bases short, with 15 bases between. CDR3 amino acids: CASTITRGDQPQHF. In DNA, the CDR3 is TGTGCCAGCACCATTACGCGGGGGGATCAGCCCCAGCATTTT.

A word on this clonotype: A much larger clone is a single base away; this may be a read error. V is TRBV15 and J is TRBJ2-7, with D perhaps matching TRBD1 (5 bases). Per germline, CDR1 LNHNV and CDR2 YYDKDF (reference sequence). The CDR3 runs 15 residues. This CDR3 reads CATSRRRGARYEKYF. For the CDR3, the DNA is TGTGCCACCAGCAGACGTCGTGGGGCTAGATACGAGAAGTACTTC.

The V and J genes are TRBV20-1 and TRBJ2-3; TRBD2 matches at 9 bases. V was pared by 1 base and J by 7 bases, with 12 bases of the junction left unmatched. This CDR3 spans 16 amino acids. Germline V lookup: CDR1 DFQATT, CDR2 SNEGSKA (reference sequence). CDR3: CSARAIAGVHKNTQYF. As DNA, the CDR3 is TGCAGTGCTAGAGCGATAGCGGGAGTCCACAAAAATACGCAGTATTTT.

Comment on this clonotype: A read error is possible here, since a much larger clone lies one base away. V usage is TRBV28 and J usage is TRBJ2-2; no firm D call. V dropped 3 bases and J dropped 2 bases, with 10 bases sitting between them. The CDR3 covers 15 residues. Looked up from germline, CDR1 is MDHEN and CDR2 is SYDVKM. The CDR3 region is CASSLRPHNTGELFF. CDR3 bases: TGTGCCAGCAGTTTGAGACCTCATAACACCGGGGAGCTGTTTTTT.

This clonotype has more than one count but fewer than ten. The chain recombines TRBV2 with TRBJ2-1, with TRBD2 as a possible D gene (6 bases). The CDR3 sequence is 16 residues long. The V gene's germline CDR1 is SNHLY and CDR2 FYNNEI. V lost 6 bases to trimming and J lost 0 bases, with 15 bases between them. This chain's CDR3 is CASSRLASSSYNEQFF. CDR3 bases: TGTGCCAGCAGCCGCCTAGCGTCGAGCTCCTACAATGAGCAGTTCTTC. Looking up the rest from reference TRBV2 and TRBJ2-1 gives the full variable domain: EPEVTQTPSHQVTQMGQEVILRCVPISNHLYFYWYRQILGQKVEFLVSFYNNEISEKSEIFDDQFSVERPDGSNFTLKIRSTKLEDSAMYFCASSRLASSSYNEQFFGPGTRLTVL.

This clonotype was observed a handful of times. The chain recombines TRBV3-1 with TRBJ1-2, with TRBD1 as a possible D gene (5 bases). The V end was cut by 5 bases, the J end by 5 bases, with 15 bases between. Germline assignment: CDR1 LGHDT and CDR2 YNNKEL (reference sequence). The CDR3 runs to 14 residues. This CDR3 is CASSEAGSPYGYTF. In DNA, the CDR3 is TGTGCCAGCAGCGAAGCAGGGTCTCCTTATGGCTACACCTTC.

Remarks on this clonotype: Since a much larger clone is just one base distant, this may be a read error. The chain recombines TRBV5-1 with TRBJ1-2; D perhaps matches TRBD1 (6 bases). CDR1 is SGHRS and CDR2 is YFSETQ in the germline V gene. The CDR3 spans 14 residues. Between the trimmed V and J ends, which lost 4 bases and 9 bases, there was a span of 19 bases. CDR3 in amino acids: CASSPNRVEDCYTF. The CDR3 DNA sequence: TGCGCCAGCAGCCCCAACAGGGTCGAGGATTGCTACACCTTC.

The table lists this clonotype with a few counts. CDR3 protein: CASSYSANGLAGYNEQFF. As DNA, the CDR3 is TGTGCCAGCAGTTACTCGGCGAATGGACTAGCGGGATACAATGAGCAGTTCTTC. The chain employs TRBV6-5 and TRBJ2-1, with TRBD2 matching 12 bases. This CDR3 has 18 residues. Germline loops: CDR1 MNHEY, CDR2 SVGAGI. V was clipped by 0 bases and J by 4 bases; unmatched bases: 7.

With regard to this clonotype: Given a much more abundant clone one base away, this may be a read error. The rearrangement links TRBV10-1 to TRBJ2-7; a possible D gene is TRBD1 (6 bases). Germline-derived CDR1 and CDR2 are WNHNN and SYGVQD (reference sequence). The CDR3 contains 14 residues. The CDR3 region has the DNA TGCGCCAGAAGTGATCAGGGGTTAATGTCCGAGCAGTACTTC. It encodes CARSDQGLMSEQYF.

This chain uses TRBV5-1 with TRBJ1-6, with D unresolved. The CDR3 spans 15 residues. Germline V gene lookup returns CDR1 SGHRS and CDR2 YFSETQ. The V end was cut by 0 bases, the J end by 5 bases, with 9 bases between. The CDR3 bases are TGCGCCAGCAGCTTGGCAGGACGGGATAATTCACCCCTCCACTTT. It encodes CASSLAGRDNSPLHF.

This clonotype was seen more than once but under ten times. This chain uses TRBV5-1 with TRBJ2-1; 9 bases agree with TRBD2. CDR1 is SGHRS and CDR2 is YFSETQ in the germline V gene. The CDR3 runs 17 residues. The junction had 14 bases not matched to a gene; V was cut back by 4 bases and J by 6 bases. The CDR3 sequence: CASSRPTGLAGTNEQFF. The DNA of the CDR3 is TGCGCCAGCAGCCGCCCCACCGGGCTAGCGGGAACCAATGAGCAGTTCTTC.

The CDR3 nucleotides are TGTGCCAGTAGTCCAAACATGCAGACAGATACGCAGTATTTT. Its protein product is CASSPNMQTDTQYF. The chain recombines TRBV19 with TRBJ2-3; D gene unclear. This CDR3 comprises 14 residues. The V gene's germline CDR1 is LNHDA and CDR2 SQIVND (reference sequence). Trimming left V 5 bases short and J 3 bases short, with 12 bases between.

Turning to this clonotype: Given a much more abundant clone one base away, this may be a read error. The chain has TRBV12-3 or TRBV12-4 and TRBJ1-3, with D hard to call. This CDR3 has 16 amino acids. The ends were cut back, 6 bases at V and 0 bases at J, with 15 bases in the middle. CDR3 nucleotide sequence: TGTGCCAGCAGCTTAAACAGCCATGACTCTGGAAACACCATATATTTT. Its protein is CASSLNSHDSGNTIYF.

V is TRBV7-3 and J is TRBJ2-7, with a tentative D call TRBD1 (6 bases). CDR1 SGHTA and CDR2 FQGTGA come from the germline V gene. The ends were cut back, 1 base at V and 3 bases at J, with 16 bases in the middle. CDR3 length: 16 residues. CDR3 loop: CASSLMPGQKIYEQYF. For the CDR3, the DNA is TGTGCCAGCAGCTTAATGCCTGGACAGAAGATCTACGAGCAGTACTTC.

This clonotype was seen repeatedly, ten times or more. V is TRBV20-1 and J is TRBJ1-3; D is ambiguous. The length of the CDR3 is 16 residues. V shed 5 bases and J shed 1 base, with 18 bases lying between them. Per germline, CDR1 DFQATT and CDR2 SNEGSKA (reference sequence). In nucleotides, the CDR3 is TGCAGTGCTGGAAGATTGACACGAACATCTGGAAACACCATATATTTT. Encoded protein: CSAGRLTRTSGNTIYF.

On this clonotype: The conserved final phenylalanine or tryptophan is absent from the CDR3, which likely points to a read error. The genes are TRBV14 and TRBJ2-7, with 7 bases aligning to TRBD2. Germline CDR1 is SGHDN and CDR2 is FVKESK. This CDR3 comprises 16 residues. V was clipped by 4 bases and J by 2 bases; unmatched bases: 11. The CDR3 bases are TGTGCCAGCAGCCCGGTTAGAGGACTAGGAACCTACGAGCAGTACTTA. Protein: CASSPVRGLGTYEQYL.